The T cell receptor (beta chain) described here comes from a study of blood T cell repertoires in COVID-19 (dated by TCRdb to 2020 to 2022). A note on the overall study: The collaborator samples originated in the United States, Italy and Spain and spanned the acute and convalescent phases of COVID-19. The repertoires were released in a freely available public database meant as a resource for research on the immune response to SARS-CoV-2. A de-identified subject ID, COVID-19 status, age in years and sex were almost always included in the sample metadata. Subjects who had been exposed to COVID-19, were actively infected with it, or had recovered from it provided the deeply sampled blood TCRbeta repertoires that made up the dataset. Where available, HLA class I and class II types were obtained from metadata supplied by the sample provider rather than from assay-based typing. Samples came from the ongoing ImmuneRACE study (first 160 participants) plus 1,254 subjects from 6 global collaborators. The prospective study material was composed of cDNA or gDNA derived from T cells, B-cell-depleted T cells, or PBMCs. What the authors observed across the whole study: The amount of clinical and demographic metadata varied by source and participant and was provided uncurated.

At one collaborating source in Seattle, patients were enrolled during active infection and were followed longitudinally through the course of disease. Collaborating institutions collected whole blood in K2EDTA tubes following their own protocols. For TCRbeta analysis, collaborators shipped samples in one of three forms: frozen whole blood, isolated PBMCs, or DNA extracted from either of those sample types. TCRbeta CDR3 regions were amplified from genomic DNA by means of the immunoSEQ Assay, a bias-controlled multiplex PCR. For the original study's pipeline: The number of nucleated cells in each sample was estimated by amplification of reference gene primers within the assay. To quantify the absolute abundance of each unique TCRbeta CDR3 rearrangement, sequence reads were collapsed and filtered. Productive Simpson clonality was computed per sample as the square root of Simpson's diversity index over productive rearrangements. Imported from immuneACCESS, the table was reduced by TCRdb to in-frame sequences with V and J called. These copies leave out some clones; in studies compared against another copy, an unresolved V gene accounts for under half, and the cause of the remainder is not known. V and J calls and clone size come straight from that table; D and trimming were deduced from the DNA. Here the sample has fewer than 700,000 clones; roughly 91% occur a single time. The ten most abundant clones make up roughly 7.3% of the sample.

The CDR3 contains 14 residues, cysteine and phenylalanine counted. The CDR3 DNA has 42 bases and is translated from base 1. Regarding this clone: Its antigen target is currently unknown. No base-level quality is on record; no much larger clone is a single base apart.

This TCR was recovered from a woman aged 45-60 years with COVID-19, enrolled during active disease. The chain is encoded by TRBV21-1 joined to TRBJ2-7; the DNA was not used to check the table's D call, TRBD2. TRBV21-1 is shown as a pseudogene. The material sequenced was peripheral blood. The CDR3 protein sequence reads: CASSGRDCRYEQYF. The DNA reads as follows: TGTGCCAGCAGCGGTCGGGACTGTCGCTACGAGCAGTACTTC.